The 24 T cell receptor beta chains reported below all come from one sample, sequenced in a study of human T cells and chemical hapten exposure. The time point: patch test 1, 2 weeks after DPC sensitization. Stated treatment: therapeutic diphenylcyclopropenone sensitization with weekly scalp DPC. TCRdb itself ran the RACE reads through MiXCR, one entry per CDR3 protein. The sample has about 110,000 distinct CDR3 sequences; 9.5% to 11% are singletons. The sequencing here drew on whole blood, taken in connection with sensitization to the hapten diphenylcyclopropenone (DPC). These receptors were taken from a woman in her forties with alopecia areata. Some clones in this sample may be carry-over from other donors' samples.

Only a few counts were recorded for this clonotype. The J gene is TRBJ1-2, the V gene TRBV29-1, with a weak D call TRBD1 (5 bases). The CDR3 has 13 residues. The germline gives CDR1 SQVTM, CDR2 ANQGSEA. Trimming stripped 6 bases from V and 1 base from J, with 12 bases between. CDR3 in DNA: TGCAGCGTCGACCGGGGGGGTAACTATGGCTACACCTTC. Amino acids: CSVDRGGNYGYTF.

This sequence joins TRBV10-3 and TRBJ1-3, with 8 bases that match TRBD1. Germline V gives CDR1 ENHRY, CDR2 SYGVKD. The V and J ends lost 10 bases and 2 bases, in that order; junction bases with no gene match: 7. CDR3 length: 14 amino acids. CDR3 loop: CATIQGGTGNTIYF. The CDR3 DNA sequence: TGTGCCACCATACAGGGGGGCACTGGAAACACCATATATTTT.

This clonotype has a handful of counts. The CDR3 sequence: CASSFEGAVDSTGELFF. In DNA form, the CDR3 reads TGTGCCAGCAGTTTCGAGGGCGCAGTAGATTCCACCGGGGAGCTGTTTTTT. The chain is built from TRBV28 and TRBJ2-2; the D gene is possibly TRBD2 (5 bases). Trimming pared 3 bases from V and 4 bases from J, leaving 18 bases between. Looked up from germline, CDR1 is MDHEN and CDR2 is SYDVKM. This CDR3 has 17 residues.

This clonotype was counted between two and nine times. The chain couples TRBV2 to TRBJ2-3; D is unclear. The CDR3 extends over 15 amino acids. V was cut by 5 bases and J by 4 bases, with 16 bases left in between. Germline V gene data show CDR1 as SNHLY and CDR2 as FYNNEI. The CDR3 DNA follows: TGTGCCAGCAGTACCCGGCCCAGATCCCCAGATACGCAGTATTTT. It is translated as CASSTRPRSPDTQYF.

The sample holds many counts of this clonotype. This sequence joins TRBV24-1 and TRBJ1-3; D ambiguous. V was clipped by 4 bases and J by 2 bases, with 8 bases between them. The CDR3 totals 14 residues. Per the germline V gene, CDR1 is KGHDR and CDR2 is SFDVKD. DNA of the CDR3: TGTGCCACCAGTGAGGCCGGGGCTGGAAACACCATATATTTT. Its protein product is CATSEAGAGNTIYF.

This chain uses TRBV28 with TRBJ2-7; 8 bases align to TRBD1. Germline V gene lookup returns CDR1 MDHEN and CDR2 SYDVKM. This CDR3 has 13 residues. With 5 bases clipped from V and 7 bases from J, the junction kept 7 bases outside the gene matches. CDR3 bases: TGTGCCAGCAGTCCTCGACAGGGGTGGGAGCAGTACTTC. This encodes CASSPRQGWEQYF.

This chain connects TRBV19 to TRBJ2-3; TRBD2 might be the D (5 bases). The V end lost 5 bases, the J end lost 0 bases, and 9 bases lay between the germline ends. The CDR3 extends over 14 amino acids. Germline values: CDR1 LNHDA, CDR2 SQIVND (reference sequence). DNA of the CDR3: TGTGCCAGTAGTCCCCGGGGAAGCACAGATACGCAGTATTTT. This translates into CASSPRGSTDTQYF.

The chain combines TRBV7-9 with TRBJ2-1; 9 nucleotides align to TRBD1. The V and J ends lost 5 bases and 3 bases, in that order; junction bases with no gene match: 5. This CDR3 contains 15 residues. Germline CDR1 and CDR2: SEHNR and FQNEAQ (reference sequence). CDR3 loop: CASSKRQGGYNEQFF. CDR3 nucleotides: TGTGCCAGCAGCAAACGACAGGGGGGCTACAATGAGCAGTTCTTC.

The rearrangement joins TRBV20-1 to TRBJ2-3, with 8 bases that match TRBD2. Germline assignment: CDR1 DFQATT and CDR2 SNEGSKA (reference sequence). The CDR3 covers 11 residues. The CDR3 bases are TGCGCTAGCGGGAGCACAGATACGCAGTATTTT. Encoded protein: CASGSTDTQYF.

The rearrangement uses TRBV29-1 and TRBJ1-6; D unresolved. V lost 4 bases, J lost 6 bases, and 4 bases lay in between. Germline CDR1 SQVTM, CDR2 ANQGSEA. This CDR3 spans 11 amino acids. The CDR3 here is CSVASNSPLHF. CDR3 nucleotide sequence: TGCAGCGTTGCAAGTAATTCACCCCTCCACTTT.

The chain employs TRBV12-3 or TRBV12-4 and TRBJ1-1; D uncertain. The CDR3 sequence is 13 residues long. The V gene lost 6 bases and the J gene lost 2 bases, with 10 bases spanning the gap. For the CDR3, the DNA is TGTGCCAGCAGCTTTTCGATTAACACTGAAGCTTTCTTT. Protein product: CASSFSINTEAFF.

V and J are TRBV20-1 and TRBJ2-3; tentative D call: TRBD2 (7 bases). Germline lookup yields CDR1 DFQATT and CDR2 SNEGSKA (reference sequence). V gave up 5 bases and J gave up 7 bases, with 22 bases separating them. The CDR3 covers 15 residues. CDR3 in amino acids: CSAPPLRGALNTQYF. Written as DNA, the CDR3 is TGCAGTGCTCCCCCCCTCCGGGGGGCTCTGAATACGCAGTATTTT.

This clonotype was observed a few times. This CDR3 is CASGRAHYEEQYF. The CDR3 DNA follows: TGTGCCAGCGGTAGGGCCCACTACGAAGAGCAGTACTTC. The chain has TRBV7-9 and TRBJ2-7; D ambiguous. CDR3 length equals 13 residues. Germline values: CDR1 SEHNR, CDR2 FQNEAQ (reference sequence). Trimming took 8 bases from V and 7 from J, leaving 18 bases between them.

This clonotype has more than one count but fewer than ten. V gene TRBV2 combines with J gene TRBJ2-5, with D possibly matching TRBD1 (6 bases). The V and J ends lost 2 bases and 2 bases respectively, with 15 bases between them. There are 16 residues in the CDR3. The germline V gene encodes CDR1 SNHLY and CDR2 FYNNEI. CDR3 loop: CASSEQGIDVQETQYF. In DNA form, the CDR3 reads TGTGCCAGCAGTGAACAGGGGATTGACGTACAAGAGACCCAGTACTTC. Variable domain in full (rest from reference TRBV2 and TRBJ2-5): EPEVTQTPSHQVTQMGQEVILRCVPISNHLYFYWYRQILGQKVEFLVSFYNNEISEKSEIFDDQFSVERPDGSNFTLKIRSTKLEDSAMYFCASSEQGIDVQETQYFGPGTRLLVL.

A remark on this clonotype: Since no conserved phenylalanine or tryptophan closes the CDR3, a read error is the likely cause. This sequence joins TRBV4-2 and TRBJ2-3; the match to TRBD2 covers 9 bases. Germline trimming cut 7 bases from V and 4 bases from J; bases unmatched to any gene: 12. CDR3 length equals 16 residues. Germline CDR1 is LGHNA and CDR2 is YNFKEQ. CDR3 sequence: CASTSTSGRVADTQYI. The CDR3 DNA is TGTGCCAGCACTTCGACTAGCGGAAGAGTGGCAGATACGCAGTATATT.

This clonotype was counted ten times or more. The J gene is TRBJ2-2, the V gene TRBV7-9; D call uncertain. The CDR3 extends over 13 amino acids. The ends were cut back, 2 bases at V and 4 bases at J, with 5 bases in the middle. CDR1 and CDR2 (germline): SEHNR, FQNEAQ (reference sequence). The CDR3 nucleotides read TGTGCCAGCAGCTTACTCCCCACCGGGGAGCTGTTTTTT. This gives the protein CASSLLPTGELFF.

The chain carries TRBV30 and TRBJ1-2; D gene unclear. V lost 0 bases and J lost 8, with 13 bases in between. CDR3 length: 13 residues. Germline CDR1 reads GTSNPN; CDR2 reads SVGIG (reference sequence). The CDR3: CAWSVGSYGGYTF. DNA for the CDR3: TGTGCCTGGAGTGTGGGGTCCTACGGGGGCTACACCTTC.

This clonotype was counted between two and nine times. The chain links TRBV7-2 to TRBJ2-1; D perhaps matches TRBD2 (6 bases). CDR1 is SGHTA and CDR2 is FQGNSA in the germline V gene. Trimming removed 1 base at V and 10 bases at J, with 14 bases between. The CDR3 totals 14 residues. CDR3 residues: CASSLGRGRTEQFF. The CDR3 region has the DNA TGTGCCAGCAGCTTAGGTCGGGGGAGGACCGAGCAGTTCTTC. The full variable domain, rest sourced from reference TRBV7-2 and TRBJ2-1, is GAGVSQSPSNKVTEKGKDVELRCDPISGHTALYWYRQSLGQGLEFLIYFQGNSAPDKSGLPSDRFSAERTGGSVSTLTIQRTQQEDSAVYLCASSLGRGRTEQFFGPGTRLTVL.

The table lists this clonotype with a few counts. The chain employs TRBV6-2 or TRBV6-3 and TRBJ2-6; D ambiguous. Germline V gene lookup returns CDR1 MNHEY and CDR2 SVGEGT. The V gene lost 7 bases and the J gene lost 4 bases, with 8 bases spanning the gap. This CDR3 has 13 amino acids. The CDR3 is CASTDPGANVLTF. CDR3 in DNA: TGTGCCAGCACTGATCCCGGGGCCAACGTCCTGACTTTC.

This clonotype was seen repeatedly, ten times or more. The rearrangement uses TRBV5-1 and TRBJ2-7; no firm D call. The CDR3 has 12 amino acids. CDR1 and CDR2 (germline): SGHRS, YFSETQ. V was trimmed by 0 bases and J by 7 bases, leaving 8 bases between them. The CDR3 loop reads CASSLGTEEQYF. CDR3 DNA sequence: TGCGCCAGCAGCTTGGGCACGGAGGAGCAGTACTTC.

The table lists this clonotype with many counts. V gene TRBV7-2 combines with J gene TRBJ1-1, with 9 nucleotides matching TRBD1. Germline V CDR1 and CDR2: SGHTA, FQGNSA. This CDR3 has 17 amino acids. The J segment lost 0 bases and the V segment lost 6 bases, leaving 11 bases of the junction unmatched. CDR3 bases: TGTGCCAGCAGACCCGCGACAGGGGGTTCTATGAACACTGAAGCTTTCTTT. This translates into CASRPATGGSMNTEAFF.

This clonotype was counted many times. The CDR3 coding sequence is TGTGCCAGCAGCCAAGATCCCGCAGGGGGCGGGACTGAAGCTTTCTTT. Amino acid sequence: CASSQDPAGGGTEAFF. The genes are TRBV4-2 and TRBJ1-1; 8 nucleotides line up with TRBD1. CDR1 is LGHNA and CDR2 is YNFKEQ in the germline V gene. Trimming removed 0 bases from V and 5 bases from J; junction bases left unmatched: 8. The CDR3 contains 16 residues.

This clonotype was seen more than once but under ten times. The chain recombines TRBV6-2 or TRBV6-3 with TRBJ1-1; D gene unclear. The CDR3 loop spans 12 amino acids. The V gene's germline CDR1 is MNHEY and CDR2 SVGEGT. The V gene lost 2 bases and the J gene lost 5 bases, with 6 bases spanning the gap. The CDR3 nucleotides are TGTGCCAGCAGTTACCCGGTTACTGAAGCTTTCTTT. Protein product: CASSYPVTEAFF.

This clonotype showed up just a few times. The chain has TRBV28 and TRBJ2-3; D uncertain. The CDR3 totals 12 residues. CDR1 is MDHEN and CDR2 is SYDVKM in the germline V gene. Trimming took off 9 bases at V and 6 bases at J, with 13 bases between the two ends. Written as DNA, the CDR3 is TGTGCCAGTTCCAGCCCCCTGGATACGCAGTATTTT. Translated: CASSSPLDTQYF.